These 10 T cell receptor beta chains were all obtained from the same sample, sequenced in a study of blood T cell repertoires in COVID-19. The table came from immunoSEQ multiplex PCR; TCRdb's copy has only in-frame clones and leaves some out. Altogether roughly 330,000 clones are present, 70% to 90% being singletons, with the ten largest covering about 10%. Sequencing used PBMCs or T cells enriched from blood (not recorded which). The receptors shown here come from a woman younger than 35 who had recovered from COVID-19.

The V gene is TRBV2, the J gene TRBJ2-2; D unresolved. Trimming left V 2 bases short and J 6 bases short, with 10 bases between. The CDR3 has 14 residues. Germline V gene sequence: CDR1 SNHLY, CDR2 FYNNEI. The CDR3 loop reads CASSELEEPGELFF. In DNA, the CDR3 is TGTGCCAGCAGTGAACTCGAGGAACCCGGGGAGCTGTTTTTT.

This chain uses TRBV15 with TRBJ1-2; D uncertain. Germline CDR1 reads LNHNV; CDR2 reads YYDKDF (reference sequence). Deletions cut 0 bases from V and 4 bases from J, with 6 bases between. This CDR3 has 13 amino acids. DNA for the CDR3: TGTGCCACCAGCAGAGATGGCAGCTATGGCTACACCTTC. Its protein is CATSRDGSYGYTF.

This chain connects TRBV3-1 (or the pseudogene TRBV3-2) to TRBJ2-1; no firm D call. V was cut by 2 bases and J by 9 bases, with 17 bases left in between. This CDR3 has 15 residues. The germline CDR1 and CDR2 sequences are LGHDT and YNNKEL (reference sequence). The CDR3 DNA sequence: TGTGCCAGCAGCCAAAGATCTTGGGCCCCCGGTGAGCAGTTCTTC. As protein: CASSQRSWAPGEQFF.

DNA of the CDR3: TGTGCCAGCAGCTTTGGGCTGAAGGTCTCCTACGAGCAGTACTTC. Protein: CASSFGLKVSYEQYF. This chain uses TRBV5-5 with TRBJ2-7, with D hard to call. Between the trimmed V and J ends, which lost 2 bases and 0 bases, there was a span of 12 bases. Germline V gives CDR1 SGHKS, CDR2 YYEKEE (reference sequence). The CDR3 is 15 amino acids.

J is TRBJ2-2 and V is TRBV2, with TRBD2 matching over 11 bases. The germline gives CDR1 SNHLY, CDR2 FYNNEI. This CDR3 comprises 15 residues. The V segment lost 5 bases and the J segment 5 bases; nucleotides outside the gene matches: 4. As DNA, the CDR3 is TGTGCCAGCAGTCAGACTAGCGGGGAAACCGGGGAGCTGTTTTTT. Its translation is CASSQTSGETGELFF.

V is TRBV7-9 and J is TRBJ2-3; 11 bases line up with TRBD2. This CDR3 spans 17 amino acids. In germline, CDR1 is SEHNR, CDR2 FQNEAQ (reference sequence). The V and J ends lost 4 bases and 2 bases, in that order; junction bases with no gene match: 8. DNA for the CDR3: TGTGCCAGCAGCTATAGCGGGAGGGCCTCTCACACAGATACGCAGTATTTT. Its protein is CASSYSGRASHTDTQYF.

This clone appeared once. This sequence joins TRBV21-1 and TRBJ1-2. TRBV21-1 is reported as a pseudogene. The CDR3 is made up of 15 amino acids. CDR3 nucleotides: TGTGCCAGCAGCTGTCGGGGGGTACGAGTTGGAGGCTACACCTTC. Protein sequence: CASSCRGVRVGGYTF.

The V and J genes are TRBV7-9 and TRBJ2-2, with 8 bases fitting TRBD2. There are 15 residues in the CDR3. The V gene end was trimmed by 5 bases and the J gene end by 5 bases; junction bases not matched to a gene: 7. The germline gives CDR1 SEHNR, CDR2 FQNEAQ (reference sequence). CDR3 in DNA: TGTGCCAGCAGCCTCTCTAGCGGGTCTACCGGGGAGCTGTTTTTT. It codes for CASSLSSGSTGELFF.

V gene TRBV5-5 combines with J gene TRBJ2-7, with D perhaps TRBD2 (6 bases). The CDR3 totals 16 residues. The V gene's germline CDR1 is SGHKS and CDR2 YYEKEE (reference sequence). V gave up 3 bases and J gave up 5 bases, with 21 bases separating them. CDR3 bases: TGTGCCAGCAGCTGGGCCGCGGGACCGATGATAAACGAGCAGTACTTC. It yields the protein CASSWAAGPMINEQYF.

Here the CDR3 DNA reads TGCGCCAGCAGCGTGCGACAGGGGAAACGGAACACTGAAGCTTTCTTT. Translating it yields CASSVRQGKRNTEAFF. This chain connects TRBV4-1 to TRBJ1-1, with TRBD1 matching over 8 bases. The CDR3 has 16 residues. Germline values: CDR1 MGHRA, CDR2 YSYEKL. V shed 5 bases, J shed 1 base, and the junction held 9 bases outside the gene matches.